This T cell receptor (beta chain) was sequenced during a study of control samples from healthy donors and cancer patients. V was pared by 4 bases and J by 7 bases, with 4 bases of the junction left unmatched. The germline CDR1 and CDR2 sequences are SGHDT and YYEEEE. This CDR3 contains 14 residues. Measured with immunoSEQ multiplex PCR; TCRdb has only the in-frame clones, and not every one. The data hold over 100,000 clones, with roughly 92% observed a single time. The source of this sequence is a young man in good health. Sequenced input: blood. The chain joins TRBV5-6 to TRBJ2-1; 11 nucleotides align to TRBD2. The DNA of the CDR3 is TGTGCCAGCAGCCACCGACTAGCGGGAAATGAGCAGTTCTTC. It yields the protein CASSHRLAGNEQFF.